This is a list of T cell receptor beta chains from one sample in a study of blood T cell repertoires in COVID-19. Sequencing used immunoSEQ multiplex PCR; TCRdb keeps in-frame clones, though not all of them. The table records 120,000 or so clones, around three quarters of them present only once. Sequenced: peripheral blood. These receptors all come from a woman aged 70-85 years with acute or convalescent COVID-19. The conserved cysteine and the conserved F or W are not part of the CDR3 here. The order of the fields is V gene, clone size, J gene, CDR3 protein. Clone size appears in some rows only: once, few, many, or a class for an expanded clone.

TRBV2	NA	TRBJ2-1	ASSEAVPGLANYNEQF
TRBV11-2	NA	TRBJ1-4	ASSPRGSSEKLF
TRBV28	NA	TRBJ1-2	ASSFGGSRGYT
TRBV6-5	NA	TRBJ2-7	ASIPRQGLFYEQY
TRBV7-2	NA	TRBJ2-6	ASSSGSWANVLT
TRBV10-3	NA	TRBJ1-2	ASTRGRKVGYT
TRBV18	few	TRBJ1-2	ASSPTGQGGGYT
TRBV28	NA	TRBJ1-4	ASNVQGGDEKLF
TRBV9	once	TRBJ2-5	PTSENAGGPGETQY
TRBV7-2	NA	TRBJ2-1	ASSLGQGGVNEQF
TRBV13	NA	TRBJ1-2	ASSLGLGTSYGYT
TRBV5-1	NA	TRBJ2-1	ASSGLAGATSNEQF
TRBV5-4	few	TRBJ2-6	ASSLDRGSGANVLT
TRBV6-5	many	TRBJ2-3	ASTGTARVTQY
TRBV19	few	TRBJ1-1	ASTLTTVNTEAF
TRBV7-2	NA	TRBJ2-5	ASSLDLGAGETQY
TRBV7-9	NA	TRBJ1-2	ASSLGIVSNYGYT